Listed here are 7 T cell receptor beta chains from one sample, sequenced in a study of Ad26.COV2.S vaccination and SARS-CoV-2 variants. Treatment of the sample: roughly 18 received Ad26.COV2.S at low or high dose, single or two shots; about 5 received placebo; per-sample allocation not given. After the first vaccine or placebo injection, samples were drawn on day 63. Sequencing used immunoSEQ multiplex PCR; TCRdb keeps in-frame clones, though not all of them. The sample includes 350,000 to 500,000 clones, about 90% of them seen just once. The material sequenced was peripheral blood, taken in a trial of Ad26.COV2.S vaccine versus placebo. These TCRs come from a person between 18 and 60 years old who received the Ad26.COV2.S COVID-19 vaccine or a placebo.

This rearrangement joins TRBV9 to TRBJ1-1; perhaps TRBD1 as D (6 bases). The V and J ends lost 2 bases and 4 bases respectively, with 9 bases between them. Germline values: CDR1 SGDLS, CDR2 YYNGEE. The CDR3 consists of 13 residues. This chain's CDR3 is CASSVQGSTEAFF. The DNA for the CDR3 is TGTGCCAGCAGCGTTCAGGGGAGCACTGAAGCTTTCTTT.

The gene calls are TRBV5-4 and TRBJ2-3; D remains unclear. The CDR3 extends over 17 amino acids. V was trimmed by 2 bases and J by 2 bases, leaving 18 bases between them. Per germline, CDR1 SGHNT and CDR2 YYREEE (reference sequence). CDR3 DNA: TGTGCCAGCAGCTTTGGCCCAAAGGATATATCCACAGATACGCAGTATTTT. Translated: CASSFGPKDISTDTQYF.

The chain's CDR3 is CASSLSGSQRFQYF. The CDR3 coding sequence is TGTGCCAGCAGTTTATCAGGGAGCCAGCGATTCCAGTACTTC. The chain carries TRBV28 and TRBJ2-5; tentatively, D is TRBD1 or TRBD2 (5 bases each). Germline CDR1 MDHEN, CDR2 SYDVKM. V shed 1 base and J shed 10 bases, with 16 bases lying between them. The CDR3 runs to 14 residues.

The chain carries TRBV27 and TRBJ2-5, with 8 bases fitting TRBD1. The CDR3 sequence is 16 residues long. Germline lookup yields CDR1 MNHEY and CDR2 SMNVEV (reference sequence). The trim removed 3 bases at V and 5 bases at J, leaving 11 bases unmatched. This CDR3 reads CASSFTPDREGETQYF. CDR3 coding DNA: TGTGCCAGCAGTTTCACCCCGGACAGGGAAGGGGAGACCCAGTACTTC.

This chain uses TRBV27 with TRBJ2-3; D is unresolved. V shed 10 bases and J shed 6 bases, with 17 bases lying between them. This CDR3 contains 13 residues. Germline-derived CDR1 and CDR2 are MNHEY and SMNVEV (reference sequence). CDR3 region: CATKKVSRDTQYF. CDR3 in DNA: TGTGCCACCAAAAAGGTTTCGCGGGATACGCAGTATTTT.

The chain recombines TRBV7-3 with TRBJ1-1; maybe TRBD1 (5 bases). This CDR3 is 14 amino acids long. Trimming took 1 base from V and 4 from J, leaving 10 bases between them. CDR1 is SGHTA, CDR2 FQGTGA, per germline. DNA for the CDR3: TGTGCCAGCAGCTTAAGGGACTCGGGCACTGAAGCTTTCTTT. Amino acids: CASSLRDSGTEAFF. The variable domain in full, with the rest retrieved from reference TRBV7-3 and TRBJ1-1, is GAGVSQTPSNKVTEKGKYVELRCDPISGHTALYWYRQSLGQGPEFLIYFQGTGAADDSGLPNDRFFAVRPEGSVSTLKIQRTERGDSAVYLCASSLRDSGTEAFFGQGTRLTVV.

The rearrangement links TRBV10-1 to TRBJ1-5; the D gene is possibly TRBD1 (6 bases). In germline, CDR1 is WNHNN, CDR2 SYGVQD (reference sequence). V lost 2 bases and J lost 7, with 15 bases in between. CDR3 length equals 15 residues. CDR3 amino acids: CASSEGGPGRQPQHF. CDR3 sequence (DNA): TGCGCCAGCAGTGAGGGGGGGCCGGGGAGACAGCCCCAGCATTTT.